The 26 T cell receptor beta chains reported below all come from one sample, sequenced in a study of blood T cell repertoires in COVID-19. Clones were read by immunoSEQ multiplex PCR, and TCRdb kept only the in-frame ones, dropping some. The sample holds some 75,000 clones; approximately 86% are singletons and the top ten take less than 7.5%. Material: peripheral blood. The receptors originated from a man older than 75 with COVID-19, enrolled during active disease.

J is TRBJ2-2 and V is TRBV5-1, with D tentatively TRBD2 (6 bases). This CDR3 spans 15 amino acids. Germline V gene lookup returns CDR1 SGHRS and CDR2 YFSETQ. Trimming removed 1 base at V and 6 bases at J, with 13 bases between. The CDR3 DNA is TGCGCCAGCAGCTTGAATCTGGGGGGAGCCGGGGAGCTGTTTTTT. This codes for CASSLNLGGAGELFF. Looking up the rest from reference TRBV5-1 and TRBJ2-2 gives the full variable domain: KAGVTQTPRYLIKTRGQQVTLSCSPISGHRSVSWYQQTPGQGLQFLFEYFSETQRNKGNFPGRFSGRQFSNSRSEMNVSTLELGDSALYLCASSLNLGGAGELFFGEGSRLTVL.

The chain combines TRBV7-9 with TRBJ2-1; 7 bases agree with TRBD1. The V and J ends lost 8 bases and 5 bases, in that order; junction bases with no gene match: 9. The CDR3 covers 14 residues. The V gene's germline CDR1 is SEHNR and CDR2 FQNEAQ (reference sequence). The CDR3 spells CASGPDRVNNEQFF. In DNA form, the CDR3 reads TGTGCCAGCGGACCCGACAGGGTGAACAATGAGCAGTTCTTC.

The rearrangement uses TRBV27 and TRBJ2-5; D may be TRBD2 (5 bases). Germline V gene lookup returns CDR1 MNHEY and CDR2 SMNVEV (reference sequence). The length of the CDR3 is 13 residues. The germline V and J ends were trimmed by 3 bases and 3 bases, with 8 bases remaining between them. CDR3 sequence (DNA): TGTGCCAGCAGTTTCGGACTGGAAGAGACCCAGTACTTC. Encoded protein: CASSFGLEETQYF.

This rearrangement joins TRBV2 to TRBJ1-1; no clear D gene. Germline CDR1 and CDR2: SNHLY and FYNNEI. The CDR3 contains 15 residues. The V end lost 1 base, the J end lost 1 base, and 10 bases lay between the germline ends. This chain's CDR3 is CASSEVVVTNTEAFF. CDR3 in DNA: TGTGCCAGCAGTGAAGTAGTGGTAACGAACACTGAAGCTTTCTTT.

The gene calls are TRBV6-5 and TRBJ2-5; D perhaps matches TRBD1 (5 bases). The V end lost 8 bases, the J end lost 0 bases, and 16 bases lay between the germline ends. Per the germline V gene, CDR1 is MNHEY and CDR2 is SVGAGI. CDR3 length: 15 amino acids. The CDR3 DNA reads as TGTGCCAGCGCTTGGGTTTTAGGGGACCAAGAGACCCAGTACTTC. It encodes CASAWVLGDQETQYF.

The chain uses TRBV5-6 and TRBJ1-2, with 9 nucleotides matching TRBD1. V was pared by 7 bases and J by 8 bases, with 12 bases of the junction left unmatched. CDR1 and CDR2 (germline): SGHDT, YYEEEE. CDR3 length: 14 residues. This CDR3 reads CASGLDRGVGGYTF. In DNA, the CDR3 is TGTGCCAGCGGATTGGACAGGGGAGTTGGGGGCTACACCTTC.

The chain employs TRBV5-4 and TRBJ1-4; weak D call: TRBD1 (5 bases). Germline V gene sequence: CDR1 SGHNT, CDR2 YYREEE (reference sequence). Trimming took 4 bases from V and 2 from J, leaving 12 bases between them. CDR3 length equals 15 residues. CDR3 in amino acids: CASSGGISTNEKLFF. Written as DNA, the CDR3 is TGTGCCAGCAGCGGGGGGATAAGCACTAATGAAAAACTGTTTTTT.

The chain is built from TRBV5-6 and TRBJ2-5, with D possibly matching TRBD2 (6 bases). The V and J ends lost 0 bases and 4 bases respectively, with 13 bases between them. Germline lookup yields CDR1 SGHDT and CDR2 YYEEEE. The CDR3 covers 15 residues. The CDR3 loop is CASSLAGGRVETQYF. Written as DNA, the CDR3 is TGTGCCAGCAGCTTGGCCGGGGGTCGGGTAGAGACCCAGTACTTC.

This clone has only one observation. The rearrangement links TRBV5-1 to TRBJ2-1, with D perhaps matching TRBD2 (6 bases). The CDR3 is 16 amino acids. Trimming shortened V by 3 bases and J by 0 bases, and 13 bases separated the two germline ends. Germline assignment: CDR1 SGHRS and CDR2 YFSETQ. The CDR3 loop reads CASSSGTSPSYNEQFF. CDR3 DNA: TGCGCCAGCAGCTCCGGGACTTCGCCCTCCTACAATGAGCAGTTCTTC.

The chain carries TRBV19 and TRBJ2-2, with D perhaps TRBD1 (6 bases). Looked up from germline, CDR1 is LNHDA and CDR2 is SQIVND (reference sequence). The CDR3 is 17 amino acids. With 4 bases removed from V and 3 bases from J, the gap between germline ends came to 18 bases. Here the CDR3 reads CASSSAQQGPYTGELFF. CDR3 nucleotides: TGTGCCAGTAGTAGCGCTCAACAGGGACCCTACACCGGGGAGCTGTTTTTT.

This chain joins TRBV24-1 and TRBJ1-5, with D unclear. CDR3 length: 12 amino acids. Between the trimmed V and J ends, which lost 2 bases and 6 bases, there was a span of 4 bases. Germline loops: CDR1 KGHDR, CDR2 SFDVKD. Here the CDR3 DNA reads TGTGCCACCAGTGATTCGGGTCAGCCCCAGCATTTT. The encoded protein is CATSDSGQPQHF.

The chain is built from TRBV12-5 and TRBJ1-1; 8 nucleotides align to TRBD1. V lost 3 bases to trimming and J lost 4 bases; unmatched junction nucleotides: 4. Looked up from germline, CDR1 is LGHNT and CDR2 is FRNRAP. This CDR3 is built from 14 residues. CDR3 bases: TGTGCTAGTGGTTTCAGGGGGCGCATCACTGAAGCTTTCTTT. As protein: CASGFRGRITEAFF. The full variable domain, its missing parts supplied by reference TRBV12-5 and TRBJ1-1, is DARVTQTPRHKVTEMGQEVTMRCQPILGHNTVFWYRQTMMQGLELLAYFRNRAPLDDSGMPKDRFSAEMPDATLATLKIQPSEPRDSAVYFCASGFRGRITEAFFGQGTRLTVV.

The CDR3 here is CASSLSSAGLQETQYF. For the CDR3, the DNA is TGCGCCAGCAGTCTGTCTAGCGCAGGACTCCAAGAGACCCAGTACTTC. The rearrangement uses TRBV5-1 and TRBJ2-5; D possibly corresponds to TRBD2 (6 bases). The germline V and J ends were trimmed by 5 bases and 1 base, with 18 bases remaining between them. The CDR3 totals 16 residues. CDR1 SGHRS and CDR2 YFSETQ come from the germline V gene.

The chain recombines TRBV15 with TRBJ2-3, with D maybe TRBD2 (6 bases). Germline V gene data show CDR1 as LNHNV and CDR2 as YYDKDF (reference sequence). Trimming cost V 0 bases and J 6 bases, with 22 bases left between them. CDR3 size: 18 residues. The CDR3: CATSRDPGGRGSGDTQYF. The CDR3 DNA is TGTGCCACCAGCAGAGATCCCGGAGGGCGGGGCTCGGGGGATACGCAGTATTTT.

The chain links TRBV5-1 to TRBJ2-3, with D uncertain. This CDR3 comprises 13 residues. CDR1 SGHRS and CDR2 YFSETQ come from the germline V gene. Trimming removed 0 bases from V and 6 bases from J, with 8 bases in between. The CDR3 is CASSLGGSDTQYF. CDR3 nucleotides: TGCGCCAGCAGCTTGGGCGGTTCCGATACGCAGTATTTT.

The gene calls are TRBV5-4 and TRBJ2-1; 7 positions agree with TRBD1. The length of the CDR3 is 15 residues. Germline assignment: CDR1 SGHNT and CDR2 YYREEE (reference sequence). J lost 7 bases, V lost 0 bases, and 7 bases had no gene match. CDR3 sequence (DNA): TGTGCCAGCAGCTTGGAAGGGGGCCCAGGGAATGAGCAGTTCTTC. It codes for CASSLEGGPGNEQFF.

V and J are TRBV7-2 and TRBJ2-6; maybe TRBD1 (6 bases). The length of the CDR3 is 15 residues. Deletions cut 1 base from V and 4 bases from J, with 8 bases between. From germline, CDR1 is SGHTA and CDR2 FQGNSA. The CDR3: CASSLGGPGANVLTF. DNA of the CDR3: TGTGCCAGCAGCTTAGGGGGGCCCGGGGCCAACGTCCTGACTTTC.

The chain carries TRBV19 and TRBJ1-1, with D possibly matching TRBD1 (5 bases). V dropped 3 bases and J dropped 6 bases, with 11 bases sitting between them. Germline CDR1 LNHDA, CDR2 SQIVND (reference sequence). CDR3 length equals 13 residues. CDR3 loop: CASSIRGGAEAFF. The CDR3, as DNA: TGTGCCAGTAGTATCCGGGGAGGGGCTGAAGCTTTCTTT.

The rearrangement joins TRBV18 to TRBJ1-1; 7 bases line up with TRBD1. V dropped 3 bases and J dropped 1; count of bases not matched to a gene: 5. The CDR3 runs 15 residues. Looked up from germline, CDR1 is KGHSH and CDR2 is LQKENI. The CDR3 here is CASSPMTGTNTEAFF. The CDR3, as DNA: TGTGCCAGCTCACCGATGACAGGGACGAACACTGAAGCTTTCTTT. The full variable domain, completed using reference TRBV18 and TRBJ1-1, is NAGVMQNPRHLVRRRGQEARLRCSPMKGHSHVYWYRQLPEEGLKFMVYLQKENIIDESGMPKERFSAEFPKEGPSILRIQQVVRGDSAAYFCASSPMTGTNTEAFFGQGTRLTVV.

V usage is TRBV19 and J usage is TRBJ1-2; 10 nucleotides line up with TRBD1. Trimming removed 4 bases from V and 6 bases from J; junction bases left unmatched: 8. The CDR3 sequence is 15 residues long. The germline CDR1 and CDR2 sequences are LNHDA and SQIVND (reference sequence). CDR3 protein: CASSRLKTGGDGYTF. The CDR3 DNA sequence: TGTGCCAGTAGTAGACTAAAGACAGGGGGCGATGGCTACACCTTC.

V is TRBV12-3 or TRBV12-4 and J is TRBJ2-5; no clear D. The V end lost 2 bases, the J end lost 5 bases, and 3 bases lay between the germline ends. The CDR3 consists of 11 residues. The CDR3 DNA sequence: TGTGCCAGCAGTTTAAGCGAGACCCAGTACTTC. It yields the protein CASSLSETQYF.

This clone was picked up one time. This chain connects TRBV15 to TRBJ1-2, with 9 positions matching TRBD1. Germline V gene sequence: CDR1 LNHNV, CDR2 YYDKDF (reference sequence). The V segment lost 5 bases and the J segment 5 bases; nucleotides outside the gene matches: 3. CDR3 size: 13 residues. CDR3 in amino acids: CATSRDRAYGYTF. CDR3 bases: TGTGCCACCAGCCGGGACAGGGCATATGGCTACACCTTC. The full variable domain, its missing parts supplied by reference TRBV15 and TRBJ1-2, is DAMVIQNPRYQVTQFGKPVTLSCSQTLNHNVMYWYQQKSSQAPKLLFHYYDKDFNNEADTPDNFQSRRPNTSFCFLDIRSPGLGDTAMYLCATSRDRAYGYTFGSGTRLTVV.

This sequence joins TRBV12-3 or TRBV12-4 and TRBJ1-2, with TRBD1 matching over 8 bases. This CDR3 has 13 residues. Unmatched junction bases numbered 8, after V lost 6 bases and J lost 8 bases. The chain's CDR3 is CASSLDRVSGYTF. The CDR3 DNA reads TGTGCCAGCAGCTTGGACAGGGTGAGCGGCTACACCTTC.

The CDR3 sequence is CASSSRQGASSGTQYF. CDR3 sequence (DNA): TGTGCCAGCAGCTCTAGACAGGGGGCGTCTTCGGGTACGCAGTATTTT. The V gene is TRBV7-3, the J gene TRBJ2-3; TRBD1 agrees at 10 bases. CDR3 length: 16 residues. V was pared by 4 bases and J by 8 bases, with 12 bases of the junction left unmatched. Germline assignment: CDR1 SGHTA and CDR2 FQGTGA.

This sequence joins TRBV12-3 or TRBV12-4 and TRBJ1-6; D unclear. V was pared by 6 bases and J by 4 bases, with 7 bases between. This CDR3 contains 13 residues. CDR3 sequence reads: CASSLSYNSPLHF. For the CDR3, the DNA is TGTGCCAGCAGCCTGAGTTATAATTCACCCCTCCACTTT.

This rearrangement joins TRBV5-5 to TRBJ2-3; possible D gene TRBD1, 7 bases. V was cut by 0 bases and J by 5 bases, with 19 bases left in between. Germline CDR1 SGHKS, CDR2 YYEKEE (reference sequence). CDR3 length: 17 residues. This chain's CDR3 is CASSLGAGQLIQDTQYF. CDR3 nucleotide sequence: TGTGCCAGCAGCTTGGGGGCGGGACAGTTAATTCAAGATACGCAGTATTTT.